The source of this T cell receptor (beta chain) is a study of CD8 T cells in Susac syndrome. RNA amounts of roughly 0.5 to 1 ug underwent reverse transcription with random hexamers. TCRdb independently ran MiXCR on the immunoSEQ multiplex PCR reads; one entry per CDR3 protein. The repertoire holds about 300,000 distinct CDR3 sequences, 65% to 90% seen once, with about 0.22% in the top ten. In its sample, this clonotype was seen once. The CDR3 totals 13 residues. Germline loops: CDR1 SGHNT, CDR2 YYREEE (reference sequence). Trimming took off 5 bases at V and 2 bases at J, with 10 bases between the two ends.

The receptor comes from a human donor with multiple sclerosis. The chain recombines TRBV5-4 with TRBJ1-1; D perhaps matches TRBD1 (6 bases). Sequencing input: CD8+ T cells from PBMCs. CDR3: CASRSGHNTEAFF. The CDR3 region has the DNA TGTGCCAGCAGGTCGGGACACAACACTGAAGCTTTCTTT.